This T cell receptor beta chain was sequenced for a study of blood T cell repertoires in COVID-19 (dated by TCRdb to 2020 to 2022). About the investigation overall: Collaborator samples came from the United States, Italy and Spain and covered acute and convalescent phases of COVID-19. The prospective study material was composed of cDNA or gDNA derived from T cells, B-cell-depleted T cells, or PBMCs. Subjects who had been exposed to COVID-19, were actively infected with it, or had recovered from it provided the deeply sampled blood TCRbeta repertoires that made up the dataset. The repertoires were released in a freely available public database meant as a resource for research on the immune response to SARS-CoV-2. The samples were drawn from the first 160 participants of the ongoing ImmuneRACE study and from under 1,500 subjects provided by 6 global collaborators. The sample metadata nearly always contained a de-identified subject ID, COVID-19 status, age in years and sex. HLA class I and class II types, where available, came from metadata supplied by the sample provider rather than from assay-based typing.

General study outcomes and caveats: The amount of clinical and demographic metadata varied by source and participant and was provided uncurated.

TCRbeta CDR3 regions were amplified from genomic DNA by means of the immunoSEQ Assay, a bias-controlled multiplex PCR. Processing in the source paper ran as follows. Within the assay, amplification of reference gene primers was used to estimate how many nucleated cells each sample contained. Sequence reads were collapsed and filtered to measure the absolute abundance of every unique TCRbeta CDR3 rearrangement. For each sample, productive Simpson clonality was calculated by taking the square root of Simpson's diversity index across productive rearrangements. The table was pulled from immuneACCESS by TCRdb, which kept in-frame rearrangements only. Such tables lose some clones; where checked, under half of the loss comes from unresolved V genes, and the rest has no known cause. The V and J calls and clone size were taken over from that table, and D and trimming were inferred from the DNA. The sample table holds some 140,000 clones, of which 75% to 90% were seen once. About 16% of the sample is taken by the ten largest.

In the case of this clone: No antigen is known for it. Base qualities were left out, and no much larger clone turns up one base away.

Counted from cysteine to phenylalanine, this CDR3 has 13 amino acids. Only the CDR3 DNA stays, 39 bases, in frame from base 1. Sequences SGDLS (CDR1) and YYNGEE (CDR2) are obtained from the germline V gene. The V end gives up 3 bases and the J end 5 bases, leaving 4 bases in the junction not matched to a gene. A second Seattle source provided samples from volunteer blood donors who had recovered from COVID-19. Whole blood was collected in K2EDTA tubes by collaborating institutions according to the institutions' own protocols. Collaborator samples were shipped for TCRbeta analysis as frozen whole blood, isolated PBMCs, or DNA extracted from either sample type.

The clonotype comes from a woman in her forties or fifties who had recovered from COVID-19. The chain is assembled from TRBV9 and TRBJ2-7; the junction holds 8 bases that match TRBD2. Sample: peripheral blood. The nucleotides are TGTGCCAGCAGCGAGGGACTAGACCACGAGCAGTACTTC. Its product reads: CASSEGLDHEQYF.